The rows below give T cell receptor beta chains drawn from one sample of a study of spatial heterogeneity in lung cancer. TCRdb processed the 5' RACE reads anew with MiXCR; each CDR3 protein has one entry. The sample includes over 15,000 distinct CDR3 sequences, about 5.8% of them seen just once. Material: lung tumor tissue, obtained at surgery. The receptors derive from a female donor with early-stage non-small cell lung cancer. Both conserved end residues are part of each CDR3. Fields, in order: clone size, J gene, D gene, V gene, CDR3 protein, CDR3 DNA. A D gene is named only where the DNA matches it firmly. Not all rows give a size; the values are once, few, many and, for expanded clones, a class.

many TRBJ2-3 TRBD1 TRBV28 CASTDNLAGDRVGF TGTGCCAGCACCGACAACTTGGCGGGGGACAGGGTTGGATTT
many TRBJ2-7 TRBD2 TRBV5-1 CASSSASGPIYEQYF TGCGCCAGCAGCTCCGCTAGCGGCCCGATCTACGAGCAGTACTTC
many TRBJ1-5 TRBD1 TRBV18 CASSRQGNQPQHF TGTGCCAGCTCACGACAGGGTAACCAGCCCCAGCATTTT
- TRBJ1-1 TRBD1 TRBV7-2 CASSLGGTGRNTEAFF TGTGCCAGCAGCCTAGGTGGGACAGGGAGGAACACTGAAGCTTTCTTT
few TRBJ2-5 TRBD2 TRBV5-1 CASSGEGYRGETQYF TGCGCCAGCAGCGGGGAGGGGTACAGAGGAGAGACCCAGTACTTC
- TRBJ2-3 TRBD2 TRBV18 CASSPGTSREDTQYF TGTGCCAGCTCACCAGGGACTAGTAGGGAAGATACGCAGTATTTT
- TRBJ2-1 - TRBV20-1 CSADAPGPGYEQFF TGCAGTGCCGACGCACCGGGACCAGGCTATGAGCAGTTCTTC
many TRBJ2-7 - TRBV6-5 CASSPTGRSSYEQYF TGTGCCAGCAGCCCAACAGGGCGCAGCTCCTACGAGCAGTACTTC
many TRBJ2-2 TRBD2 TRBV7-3 CASSPNTLAGGTGELFF TGTGCCAGCAGCCCAAATACGCTAGCGGGAGGGACCGGGGAGCTGTTTTTT
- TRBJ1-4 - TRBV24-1 CASGATNEKLFF TGTGCCAGCGGTGCAACTAATGAAAAACTGTTTTTT
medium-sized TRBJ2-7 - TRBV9 CASSSGIPGLEQYF TGTGCCAGCAGCTCCGGGATCCCGGGCCTCGAGCAGTACTTC
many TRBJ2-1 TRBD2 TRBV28 CASSVSGRGEQFF TGTGCCAGCAGCGTTAGCGGGAGGGGTGAGCAGTTCTTC
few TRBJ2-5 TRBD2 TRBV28 CASSHRAGGGVQYF TGTGCCAGCAGTCACAGGGCGGGAGGAGGCGTCCAGTACTTC
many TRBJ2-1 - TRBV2 CASRLDSLFRQFF TGTGCCAGCAGGCTCGACTCGCTTTTTCGGCAGTTCTTC
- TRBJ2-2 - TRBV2 CASSPTLMNTGELFF TGTGCCAGCAGTCCGACACTTATGAACACCGGGGAGCTGTTTTTT
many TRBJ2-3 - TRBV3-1 CASSHQGTDTQYF TGTGCCAGCAGCCACCAGGGAACAGATACGCAGTATTTT
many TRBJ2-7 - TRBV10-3 CAISESFFLTTDYEQYF TGTGCCATCAGTGAGTCGTTCTTTCTAACGACAGACTACGAGCAGTACTTC
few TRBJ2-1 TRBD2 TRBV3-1 CASSQAVGTSGEYEQFF TGTGCCAGCAGCCAAGCCGTAGGGACTAGCGGGGAGTATGAGCAGTTCTTC
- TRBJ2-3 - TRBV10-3 CAIRESGSTDTQYF TGTGCCATCAGGGAATCGGGTAGCACAGATACGCAGTATTTT
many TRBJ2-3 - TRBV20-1 CSASGSNPRGTDTQYF TGCAGTGCTAGCGGGTCGAATCCGCGGGGCACAGATACGCAGTATTTT
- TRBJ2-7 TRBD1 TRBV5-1 CASKERTGVSEQYF TGCGCCAGCAAGGAAAGGACAGGGGTTTCCGAGCAGTACTTC
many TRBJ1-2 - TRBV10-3 CAISGQDYGYTF TGTGCCATCAGTGGTCAGGACTATGGCTACACCTTC
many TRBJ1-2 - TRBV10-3 CAIRKSAGYTF TGTGCCATCAGAAAGTCGGCTGGCTACACCTTC
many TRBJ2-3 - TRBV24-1 CATSDPGGRGTDTQYF TGTGCCACCAGTGATCCTGGAGGGCGGGGCACAGATACGCAGTATTTT
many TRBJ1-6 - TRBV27 CASSLGRGYSPLHF TGTGCCAGCAGTTTAGGCAGGGGATATTCACCCCTCCACTTT
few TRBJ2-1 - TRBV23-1 CASSQSTKLDRGQRGCRDEQFF TGCGCCAGCAGTCAATCGACGAAGCTGGACAGGGGCCAGCGGGGGTGTCGAGATGAGCAGTTCTTC
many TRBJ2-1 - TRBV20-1 CSARLGFYNEQFF TGCAGTGCTAGACTAGGCTTCTACAATGAGCAGTTCTTC
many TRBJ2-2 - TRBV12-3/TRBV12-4 CASSPHQAANTGELFF TGTGCCAGCAGTCCCCATCAAGCCGCGAACACCGGGGAGCTGTTTTTT
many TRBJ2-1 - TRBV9 CASSVNGQYNEQFF TGTGCCAGCAGCGTAAATGGACAGTACAATGAGCAGTTCTTC
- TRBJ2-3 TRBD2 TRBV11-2 CASSSGASGRVLGADTQYF TGTGCCAGCAGCTCAGGGGCTAGCGGGAGGGTACTCGGCGCAGATACGCAGTATTTT
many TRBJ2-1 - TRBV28 CASSLNSGNEQFF TGTGCCAGCAGTTTAAATTCGGGCAATGAGCAGTTCTTC
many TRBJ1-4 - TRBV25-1 CASSRRNEKLFF TGTGCCAGCAGCAGGAGAAATGAAAAACTGTTTTTT
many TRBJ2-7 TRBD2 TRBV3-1 CASSQGSSGSRYEQYF TGTGCCAGCAGCCAAGGTTCTAGCGGGTCACGCTACGAGCAGTACTTC
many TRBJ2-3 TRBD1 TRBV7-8 CASSLPGTALSDTQYF TGTGCCAGCAGCTTGCCCGGGACAGCCTTATCCGATACGCAGTATTTT
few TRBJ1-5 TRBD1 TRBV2 CASRTDRVGQPQHF TGTGCCAGCAGGACCGACAGGGTGGGTCAGCCCCAGCATTTT
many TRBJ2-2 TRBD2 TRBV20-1 CSASTSGNTGELFF TGCAGTGCCTCGACTAGCGGGAACACCGGGGAGCTGTTTTTT
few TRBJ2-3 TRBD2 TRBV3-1 CASSPGLAEADTQYF TGTGCCAGCAGCCCGGGACTAGCGGAGGCAGATACGCAGTATTTT
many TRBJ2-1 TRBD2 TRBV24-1 CATSDGGVAGYNEQFF TGTGCCACCAGTGACGGCGGGGTAGCGGGGTACAATGAGCAGTTCTTC
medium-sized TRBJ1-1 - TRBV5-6 CASSLGGRMNTEAFF TGTGCCAGCAGCTTGGGCGGACGGATGAACACTGAAGCTTTCTTT
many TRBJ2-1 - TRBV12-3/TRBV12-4 CASSLVPLEQFF TGTGCCAGCAGTCTCGTTCCCTTGGAGCAGTTCTTC
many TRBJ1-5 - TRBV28 CASRERGGYQPQHF TGTGCCAGCAGAGAAAGGGGGGGCTATCAGCCCCAGCATTTT
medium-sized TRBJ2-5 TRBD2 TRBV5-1 CASSASLAAQYF TGCGCCAGCAGCGCCTCCCTAGCGGCCCAGTACTTC
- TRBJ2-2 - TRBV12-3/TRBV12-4 CASSFGSGELFF TGTGCCAGCAGTTTCGGGTCCGGGGAGCTGTTTTTT
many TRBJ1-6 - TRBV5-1 CASTDSLNSPLHF TGCGCCTCCACGGACAGCCTAAATTCACCCCTCCACTTT
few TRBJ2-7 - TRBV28 CASSRGEPPYEQYF TGTGCCAGCAGCCGGGGAGAGCCTCCCTACGAGCAGTACTTC
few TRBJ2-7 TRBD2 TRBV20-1 CSAREKIWRENYEQYF TGCAGTGCTAGAGAAAAGATTTGGCGGGAGAACTACGAGCAGTACTTC
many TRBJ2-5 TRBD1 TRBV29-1 CSVTQGEETQYF TGCAGCGTGACACAGGGGGAAGAGACCCAGTACTTC
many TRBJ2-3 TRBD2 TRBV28 CASSLGLAVTDTQYF TGTGCCAGCAGTTTGGGACTAGCAGTGACAGATACGCAGTATTTT
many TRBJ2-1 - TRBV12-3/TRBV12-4 CASSRTGGSASYNEQFF TGTGCCAGCAGCCGGACCGGGGGTAGCGCTTCCTACAATGAGCAGTTCTTC
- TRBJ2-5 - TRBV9 CASSAGLLEETQYF TGTGCCAGCAGCGCGGGACTCCTCGAAGAGACCCAGTACTTC
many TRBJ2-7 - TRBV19 CASSIGPRGEQYF TGTGCCAGTAGTATAGGGCCCCGCGGCGAGCAGTACTTC
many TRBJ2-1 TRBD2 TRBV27 CASRTGLGYNEQFF TGTGCCAGCAGAACGGGACTAGGTTACAATGAGCAGTTCTTC
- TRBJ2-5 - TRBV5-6 CASSLGPQETQYF TGTGCCAGCAGCTTGGGACCCCAAGAGACCCAGTACTTC
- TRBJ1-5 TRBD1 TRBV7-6 CASSLGTGTGNNQPQHF TGTGCCAGCAGCTTAGGAACCGGGACAGGGAACAATCAGCCCCAGCATTTT
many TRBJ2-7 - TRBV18 CASHPQGHSYEQYF TGTGCCAGCCATCCCCAGGGGCACTCCTACGAGCAGTACTTC
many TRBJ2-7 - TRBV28 CASKWTDRDEQYF TGTGCCAGCAAATGGACGGACCGGGACGAGCAGTACTTC
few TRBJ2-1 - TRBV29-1 CSVSEGRSYNEQFF TGCAGCGTCTCCGAGGGCAGATCCTACAATGAGCAGTTCTTC
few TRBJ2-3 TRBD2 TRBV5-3 CARSWRAGLAANVSTDTQYF TGTGCCAGAAGCTGGAGGGCGGGTCTAGCGGCCAATGTGAGCACAGATACGCAGTATTTT
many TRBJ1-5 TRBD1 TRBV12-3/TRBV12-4 CASSLNRGGNQPQHF TGTGCCAGCAGTCTCAACAGGGGCGGCAATCAGCCCCAGCATTTT